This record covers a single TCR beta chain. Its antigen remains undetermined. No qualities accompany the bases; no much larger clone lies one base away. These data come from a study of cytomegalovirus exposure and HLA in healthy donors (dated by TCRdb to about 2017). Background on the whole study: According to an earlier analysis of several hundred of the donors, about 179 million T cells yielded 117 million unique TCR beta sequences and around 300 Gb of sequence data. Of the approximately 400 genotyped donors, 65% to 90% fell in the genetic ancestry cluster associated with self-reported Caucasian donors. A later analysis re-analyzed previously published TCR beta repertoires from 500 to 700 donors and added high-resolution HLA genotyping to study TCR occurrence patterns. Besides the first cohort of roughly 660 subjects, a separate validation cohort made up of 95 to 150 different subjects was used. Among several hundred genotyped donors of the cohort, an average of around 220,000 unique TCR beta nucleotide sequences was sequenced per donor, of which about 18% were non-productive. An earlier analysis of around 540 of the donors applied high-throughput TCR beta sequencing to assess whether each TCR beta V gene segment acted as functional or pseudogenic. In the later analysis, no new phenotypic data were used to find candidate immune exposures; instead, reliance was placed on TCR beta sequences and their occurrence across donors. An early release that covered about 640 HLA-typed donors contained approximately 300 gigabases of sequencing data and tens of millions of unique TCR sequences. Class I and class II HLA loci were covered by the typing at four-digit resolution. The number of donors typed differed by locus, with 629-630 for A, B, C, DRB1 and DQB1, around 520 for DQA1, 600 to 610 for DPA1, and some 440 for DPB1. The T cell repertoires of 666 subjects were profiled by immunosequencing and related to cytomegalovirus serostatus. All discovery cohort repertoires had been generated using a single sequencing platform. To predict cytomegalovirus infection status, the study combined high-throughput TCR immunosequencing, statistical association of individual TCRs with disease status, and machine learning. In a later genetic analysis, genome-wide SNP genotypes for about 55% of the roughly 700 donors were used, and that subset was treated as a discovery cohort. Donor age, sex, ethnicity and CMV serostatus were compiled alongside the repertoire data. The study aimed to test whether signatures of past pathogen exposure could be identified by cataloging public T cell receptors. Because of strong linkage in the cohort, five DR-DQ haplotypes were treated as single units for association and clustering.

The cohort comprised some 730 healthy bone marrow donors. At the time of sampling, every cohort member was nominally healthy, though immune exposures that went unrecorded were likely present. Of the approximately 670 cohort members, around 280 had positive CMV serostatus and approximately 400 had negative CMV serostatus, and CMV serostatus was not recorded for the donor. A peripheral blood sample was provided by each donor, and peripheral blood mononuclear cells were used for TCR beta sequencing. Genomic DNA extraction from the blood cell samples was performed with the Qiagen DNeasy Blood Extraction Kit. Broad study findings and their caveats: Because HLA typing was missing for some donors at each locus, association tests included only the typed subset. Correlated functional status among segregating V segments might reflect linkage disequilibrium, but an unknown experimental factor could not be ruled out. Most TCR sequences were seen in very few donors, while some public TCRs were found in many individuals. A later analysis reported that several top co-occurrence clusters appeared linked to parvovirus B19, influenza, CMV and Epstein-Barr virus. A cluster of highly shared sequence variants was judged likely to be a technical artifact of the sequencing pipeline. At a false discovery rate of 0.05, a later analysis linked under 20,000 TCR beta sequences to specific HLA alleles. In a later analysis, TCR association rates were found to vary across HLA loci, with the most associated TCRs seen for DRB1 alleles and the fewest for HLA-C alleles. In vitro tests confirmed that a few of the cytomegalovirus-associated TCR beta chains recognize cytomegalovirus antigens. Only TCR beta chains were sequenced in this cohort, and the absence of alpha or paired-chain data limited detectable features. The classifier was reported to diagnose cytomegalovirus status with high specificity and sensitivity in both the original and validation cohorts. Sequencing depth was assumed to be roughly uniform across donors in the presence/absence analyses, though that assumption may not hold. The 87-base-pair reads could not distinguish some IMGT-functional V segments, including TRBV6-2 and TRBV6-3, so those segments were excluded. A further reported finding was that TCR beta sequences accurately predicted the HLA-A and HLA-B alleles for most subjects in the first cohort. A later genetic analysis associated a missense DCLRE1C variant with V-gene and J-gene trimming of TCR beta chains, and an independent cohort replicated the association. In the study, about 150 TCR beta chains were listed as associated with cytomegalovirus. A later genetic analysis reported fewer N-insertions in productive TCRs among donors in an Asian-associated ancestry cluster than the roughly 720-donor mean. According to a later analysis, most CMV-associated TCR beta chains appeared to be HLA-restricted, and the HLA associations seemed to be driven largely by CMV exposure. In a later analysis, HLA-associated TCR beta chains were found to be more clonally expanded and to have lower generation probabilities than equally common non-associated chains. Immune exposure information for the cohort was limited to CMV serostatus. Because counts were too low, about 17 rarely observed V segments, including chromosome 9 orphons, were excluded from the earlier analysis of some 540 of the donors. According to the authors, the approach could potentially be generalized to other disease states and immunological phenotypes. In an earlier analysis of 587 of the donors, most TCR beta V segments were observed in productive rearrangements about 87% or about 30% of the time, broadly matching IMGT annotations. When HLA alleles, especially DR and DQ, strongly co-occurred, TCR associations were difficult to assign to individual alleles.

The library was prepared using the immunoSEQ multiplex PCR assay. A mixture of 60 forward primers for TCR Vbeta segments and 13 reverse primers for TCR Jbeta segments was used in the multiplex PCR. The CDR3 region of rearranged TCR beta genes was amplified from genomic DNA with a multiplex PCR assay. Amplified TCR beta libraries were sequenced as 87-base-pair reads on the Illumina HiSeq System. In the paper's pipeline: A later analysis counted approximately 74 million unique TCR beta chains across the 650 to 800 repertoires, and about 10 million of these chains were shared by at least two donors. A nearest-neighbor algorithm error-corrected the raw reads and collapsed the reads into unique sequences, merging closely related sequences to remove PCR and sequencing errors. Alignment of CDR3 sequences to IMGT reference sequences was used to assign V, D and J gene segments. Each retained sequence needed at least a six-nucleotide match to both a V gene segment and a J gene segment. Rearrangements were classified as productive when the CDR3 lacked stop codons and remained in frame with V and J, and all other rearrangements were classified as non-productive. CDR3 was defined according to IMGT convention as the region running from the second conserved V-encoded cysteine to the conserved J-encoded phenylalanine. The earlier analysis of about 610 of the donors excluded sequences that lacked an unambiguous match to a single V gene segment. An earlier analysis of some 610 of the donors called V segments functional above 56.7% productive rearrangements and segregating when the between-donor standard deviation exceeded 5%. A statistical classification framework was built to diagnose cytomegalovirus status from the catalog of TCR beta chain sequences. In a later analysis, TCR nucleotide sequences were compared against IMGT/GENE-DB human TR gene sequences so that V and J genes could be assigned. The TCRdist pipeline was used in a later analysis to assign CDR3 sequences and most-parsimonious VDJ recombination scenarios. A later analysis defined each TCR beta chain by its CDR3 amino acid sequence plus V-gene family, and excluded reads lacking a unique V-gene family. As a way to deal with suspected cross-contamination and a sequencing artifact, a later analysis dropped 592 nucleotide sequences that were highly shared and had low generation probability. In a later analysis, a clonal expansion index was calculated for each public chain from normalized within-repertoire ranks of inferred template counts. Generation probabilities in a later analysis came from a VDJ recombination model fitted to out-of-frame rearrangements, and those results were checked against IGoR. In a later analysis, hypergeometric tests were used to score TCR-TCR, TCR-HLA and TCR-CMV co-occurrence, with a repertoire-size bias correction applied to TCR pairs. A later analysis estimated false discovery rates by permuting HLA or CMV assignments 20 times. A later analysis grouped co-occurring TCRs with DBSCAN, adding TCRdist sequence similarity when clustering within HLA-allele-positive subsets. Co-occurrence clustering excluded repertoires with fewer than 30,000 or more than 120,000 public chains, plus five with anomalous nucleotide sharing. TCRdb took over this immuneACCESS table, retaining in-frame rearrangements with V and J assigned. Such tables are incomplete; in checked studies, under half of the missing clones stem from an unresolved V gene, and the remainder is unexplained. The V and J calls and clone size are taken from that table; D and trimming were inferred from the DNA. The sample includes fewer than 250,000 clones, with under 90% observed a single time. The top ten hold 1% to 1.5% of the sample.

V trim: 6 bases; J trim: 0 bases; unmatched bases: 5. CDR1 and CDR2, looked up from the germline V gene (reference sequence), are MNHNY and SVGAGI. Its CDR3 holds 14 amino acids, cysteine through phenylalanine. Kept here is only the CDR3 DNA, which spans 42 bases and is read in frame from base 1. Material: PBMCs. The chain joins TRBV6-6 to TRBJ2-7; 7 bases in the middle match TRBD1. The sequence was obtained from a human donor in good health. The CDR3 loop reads CASRMGQNSYEQYF. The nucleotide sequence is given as TGTGCCAGCAGGATGGGACAGAACTCCTACGAGCAGTACTTC.